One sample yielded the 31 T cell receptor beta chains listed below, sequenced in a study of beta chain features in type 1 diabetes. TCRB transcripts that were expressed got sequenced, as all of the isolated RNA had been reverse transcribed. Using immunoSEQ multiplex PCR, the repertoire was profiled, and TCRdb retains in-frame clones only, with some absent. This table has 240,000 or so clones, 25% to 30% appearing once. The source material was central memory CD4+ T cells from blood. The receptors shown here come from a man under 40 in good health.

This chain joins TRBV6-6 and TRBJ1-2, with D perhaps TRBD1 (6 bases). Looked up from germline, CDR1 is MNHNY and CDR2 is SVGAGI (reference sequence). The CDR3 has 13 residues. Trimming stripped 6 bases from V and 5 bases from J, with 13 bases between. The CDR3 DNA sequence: TGTGCCAGCAGGCTCGGGGGCGCATATGGCTACACCTTC. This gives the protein CASRLGGAYGYTF.

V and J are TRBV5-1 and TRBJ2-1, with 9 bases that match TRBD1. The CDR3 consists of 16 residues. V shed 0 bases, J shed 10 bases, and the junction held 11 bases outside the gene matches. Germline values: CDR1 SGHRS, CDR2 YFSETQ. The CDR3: CASSLGATGGRLEQFF. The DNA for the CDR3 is TGCGCCAGCAGCTTGGGTGCGACAGGGGGTCGCTTAGAGCAGTTCTTC.

CDR3 bases: TGTGCCAGCAGCCGAGGACAGACCACCTACGAGCAGTACTTC. The encoded protein is CASSRGQTTYEQYF. This sequence joins TRBV7-2 and TRBJ2-7; D is perhaps TRBD1 (6 bases). Trimming pared 5 bases from V and 2 bases from J, leaving 13 bases between. The germline V gene has CDR1 SGHTA and CDR2 FQGNSA. The CDR3 runs to 14 residues.

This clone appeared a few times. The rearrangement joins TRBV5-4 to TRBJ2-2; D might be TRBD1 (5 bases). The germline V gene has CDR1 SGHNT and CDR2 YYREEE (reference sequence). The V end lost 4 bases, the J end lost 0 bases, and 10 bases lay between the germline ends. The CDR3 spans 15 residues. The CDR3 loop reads CASSRRQTNTGELFF. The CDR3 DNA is TGTGCCAGCAGCCGGCGACAGACGAACACCGGGGAGCTGTTTTTT.

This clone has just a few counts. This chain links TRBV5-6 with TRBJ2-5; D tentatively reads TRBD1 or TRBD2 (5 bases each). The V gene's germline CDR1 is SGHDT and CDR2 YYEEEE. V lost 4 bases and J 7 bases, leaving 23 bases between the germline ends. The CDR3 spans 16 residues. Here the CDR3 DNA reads TGTGCCAGCAGCCTCCCTCTAGAGCAGGGTGCGGGGACCCAGTACTTC. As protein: CASSLPLEQGAGTQYF.

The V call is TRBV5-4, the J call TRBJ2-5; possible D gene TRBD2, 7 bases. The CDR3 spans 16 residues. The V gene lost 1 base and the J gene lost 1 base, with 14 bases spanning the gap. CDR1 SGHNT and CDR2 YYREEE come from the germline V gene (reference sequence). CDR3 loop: CASSLRTGGLQETQYF. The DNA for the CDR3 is TGTGCCAGCAGCTTGCGGACCGGGGGGCTCCAAGAGACCCAGTACTTC.

CDR3 nucleotide sequence: TGCGCCAGCAGCCAAGCGGGATCGGGGGATACGCAGTATTTT. Amino acid sequence: CASSQAGSGDTQYF. The genes are TRBV5-1 and TRBJ2-3; 7 bases align to TRBD2. Germline CDR1 reads SGHRS; CDR2 reads YFSETQ. This CDR3 has 14 residues. V lost 4 bases to trimming and J lost 6 bases; unmatched junction nucleotides: 8.

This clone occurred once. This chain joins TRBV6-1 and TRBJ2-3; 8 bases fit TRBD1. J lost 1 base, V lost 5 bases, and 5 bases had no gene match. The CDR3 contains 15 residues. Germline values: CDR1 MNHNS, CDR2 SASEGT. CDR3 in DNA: TGTGCCAGCAGTTCGGACAGGGATGGCACAGATACGCAGTATTTT. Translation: CASSSDRDGTDTQYF.

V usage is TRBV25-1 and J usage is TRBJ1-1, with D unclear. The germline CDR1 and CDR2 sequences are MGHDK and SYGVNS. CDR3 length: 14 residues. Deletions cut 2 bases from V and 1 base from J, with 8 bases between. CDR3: CASSEKEANTEAFF. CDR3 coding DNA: TGTGCCAGCAGTGAAAAGGAGGCGAACACTGAAGCTTTCTTT. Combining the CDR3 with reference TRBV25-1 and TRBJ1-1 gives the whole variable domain EADIYQTPRYLVIGTGKKITLECSQTMGHDKMYWYQQDPGMELHLIHYSYGVNSTEKGDLSSESTVSRIRTEHFPLTLESARPSHTSQYLCASSEKEANTEAFFGQGTRLTVV.

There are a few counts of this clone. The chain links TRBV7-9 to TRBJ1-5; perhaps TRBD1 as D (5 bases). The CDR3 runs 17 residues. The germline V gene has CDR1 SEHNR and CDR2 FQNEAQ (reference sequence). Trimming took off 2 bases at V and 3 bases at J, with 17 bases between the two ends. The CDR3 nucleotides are TGTGCCAGCAGCTTACGGGGGATCTCCCCCCCCAATCAGCCCCAGCATTTT. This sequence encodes CASSLRGISPPNQPQHF.

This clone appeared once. CDR3 amino acids: CASSLEGTADNEQFF. The CDR3 DNA reads TGCGCCAGCAGCCTCGAGGGGACAGCCGACAATGAGCAGTTCTTC. The chain joins TRBV5-1 to TRBJ2-1; 7 nucleotides match TRBD1. The J segment lost 5 bases and the V segment lost 4 bases, leaving 9 bases of the junction unmatched. There are 15 residues in the CDR3. CDR1 and CDR2 (germline): SGHRS, YFSETQ.

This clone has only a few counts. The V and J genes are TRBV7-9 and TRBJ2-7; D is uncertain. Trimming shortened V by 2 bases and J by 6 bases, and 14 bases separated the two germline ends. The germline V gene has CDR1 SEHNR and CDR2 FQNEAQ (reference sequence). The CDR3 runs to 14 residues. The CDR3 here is CASSLSQSQSEQYF. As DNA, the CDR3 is TGTGCCAGCAGCTTAAGTCAGAGCCAAAGCGAGCAGTACTTC. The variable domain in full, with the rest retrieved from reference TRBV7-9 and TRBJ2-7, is DTGVSQNPRHKITKRGQNVTFRCDPISEHNRLYWYRQTLGQGPEFLTYFQNEAQLEKSRLLSDRFSAERPKGSFSTLEIQRTEQGDSAMYLCASSLSQSQSEQYFGPGTRLTVT.

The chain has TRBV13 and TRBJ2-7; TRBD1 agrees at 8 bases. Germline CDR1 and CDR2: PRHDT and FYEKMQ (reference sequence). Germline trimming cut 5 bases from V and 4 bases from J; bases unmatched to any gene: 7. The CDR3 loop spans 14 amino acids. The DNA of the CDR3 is TGTGCCAGCAGCCCAAGACAGGGGCGTTACGAGCAGTACTTC. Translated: CASSPRQGRYEQYF.

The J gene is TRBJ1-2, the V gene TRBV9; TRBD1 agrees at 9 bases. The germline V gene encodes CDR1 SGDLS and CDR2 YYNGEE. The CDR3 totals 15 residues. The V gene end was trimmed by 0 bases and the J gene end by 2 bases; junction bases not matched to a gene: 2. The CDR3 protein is CASSVGDRANYGYTF. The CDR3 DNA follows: TGTGCCAGCAGCGTAGGGGACAGGGCCAACTATGGCTACACCTTC. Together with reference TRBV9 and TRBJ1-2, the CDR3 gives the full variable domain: DSGVTQTPKHLITATGQRVTLRCSPRSGDLSVYWYQQSLDQGLQFLIQYYNGEERAKGNILERFSAQQFPDLHSELNLSSLELGDSALYFCASSVGDRANYGYTFGSGTRLTVV.

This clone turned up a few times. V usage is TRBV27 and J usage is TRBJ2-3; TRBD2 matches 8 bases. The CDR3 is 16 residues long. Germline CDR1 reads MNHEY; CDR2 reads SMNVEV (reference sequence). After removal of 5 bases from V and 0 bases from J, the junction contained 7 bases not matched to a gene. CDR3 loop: CASSTRAGVSTDTQYF. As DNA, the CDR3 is TGTGCCAGCAGTACCCGAGCGGGAGTGAGCACAGATACGCAGTATTTT.

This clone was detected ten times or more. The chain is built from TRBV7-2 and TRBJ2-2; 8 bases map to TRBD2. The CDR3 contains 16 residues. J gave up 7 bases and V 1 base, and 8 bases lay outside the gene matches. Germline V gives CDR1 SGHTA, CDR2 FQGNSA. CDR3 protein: CASSLVGAGAGGELFF. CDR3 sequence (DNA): TGTGCCAGCAGCTTAGTAGGAGCGGGGGCTGGCGGGGAGCTGTTTTTT.

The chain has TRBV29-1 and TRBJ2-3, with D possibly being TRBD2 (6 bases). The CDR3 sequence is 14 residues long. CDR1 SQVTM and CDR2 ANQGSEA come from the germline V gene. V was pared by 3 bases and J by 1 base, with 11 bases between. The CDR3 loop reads CSVEVQRGTDTQYF. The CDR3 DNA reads TGCAGCGTTGAGGTCCAGCGGGGCACAGATACGCAGTATTTT.

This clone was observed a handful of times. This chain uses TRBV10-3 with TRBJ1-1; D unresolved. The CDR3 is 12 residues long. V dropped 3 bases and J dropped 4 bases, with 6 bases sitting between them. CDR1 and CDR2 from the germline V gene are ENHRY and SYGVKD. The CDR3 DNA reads TGTGCCATCAGTGATGTAGGCACTGAAGCTTTCTTT. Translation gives CAISDVGTEAFF.

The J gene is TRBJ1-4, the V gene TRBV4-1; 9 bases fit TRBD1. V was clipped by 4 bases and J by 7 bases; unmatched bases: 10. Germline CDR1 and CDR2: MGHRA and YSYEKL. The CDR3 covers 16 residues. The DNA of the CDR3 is TGCGCCAGCAGCCTTCTCAGTGGGACAGGGACTGAAAAACTGTTTTTT. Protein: CASSLLSGTGTEKLFF.

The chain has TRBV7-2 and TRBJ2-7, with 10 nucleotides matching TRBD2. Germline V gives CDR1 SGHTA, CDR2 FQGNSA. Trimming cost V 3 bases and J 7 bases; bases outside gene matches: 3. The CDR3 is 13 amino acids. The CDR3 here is CASSFSGRREQYF. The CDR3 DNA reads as TGTGCCAGCAGCTTTAGCGGGAGGCGGGAGCAGTACTTC.

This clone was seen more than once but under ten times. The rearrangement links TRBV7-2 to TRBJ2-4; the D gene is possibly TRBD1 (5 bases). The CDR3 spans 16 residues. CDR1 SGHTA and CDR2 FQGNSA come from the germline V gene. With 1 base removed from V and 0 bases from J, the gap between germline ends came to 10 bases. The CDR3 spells CASSLGSGLAKNIQYF. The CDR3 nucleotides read TGTGCCAGCAGCTTAGGGTCAGGGCTAGCCAAAAACATTCAGTACTTC.

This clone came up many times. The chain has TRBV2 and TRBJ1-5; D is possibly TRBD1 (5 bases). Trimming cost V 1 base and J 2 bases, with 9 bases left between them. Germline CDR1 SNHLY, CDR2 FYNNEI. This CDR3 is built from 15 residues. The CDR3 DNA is TGTGCCAGCAGTGAAGTGGGCAGGGGCAATCAGCCCCAGCATTTT. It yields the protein CASSEVGRGNQPQHF. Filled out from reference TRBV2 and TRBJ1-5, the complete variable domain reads EPEVTQTPSHQVTQMGQEVILRCVPISNHLYFYWYRQILGQKVEFLVSFYNNEISEKSEIFDDQFSVERPDGSNFTLKIRSTKLEDSAMYFCASSEVGRGNQPQHFGDGTRLSIL.

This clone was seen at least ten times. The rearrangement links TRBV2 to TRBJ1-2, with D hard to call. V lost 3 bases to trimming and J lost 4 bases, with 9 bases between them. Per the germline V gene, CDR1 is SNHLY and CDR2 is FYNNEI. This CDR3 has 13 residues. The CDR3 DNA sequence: TGTGCCAGCAGTGACGGGGAAAGCTATGGCTACACCTTC. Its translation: CASSDGESYGYTF.

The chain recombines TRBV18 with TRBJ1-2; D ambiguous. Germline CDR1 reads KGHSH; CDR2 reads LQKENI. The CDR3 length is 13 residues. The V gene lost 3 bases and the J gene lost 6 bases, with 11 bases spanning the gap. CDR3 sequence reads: CASSPEEVNGYTF. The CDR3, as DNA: TGTGCCAGCTCACCCGAGGAAGTGAATGGCTACACCTTC. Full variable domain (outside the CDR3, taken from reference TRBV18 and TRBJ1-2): NAGVMQNPRHLVRRRGQEARLRCSPMKGHSHVYWYRQLPEEGLKFMVYLQKENIIDESGMPKERFSAEFPKEGPSILRIQQVVRGDSAAYFCASSPEEVNGYTFGSGTRLTVV.

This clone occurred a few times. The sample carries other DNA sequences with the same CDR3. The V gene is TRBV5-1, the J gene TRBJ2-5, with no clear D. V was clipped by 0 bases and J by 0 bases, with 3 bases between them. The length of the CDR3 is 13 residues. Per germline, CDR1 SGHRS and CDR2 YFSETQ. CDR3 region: CASSLAYQETQYF. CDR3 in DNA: TGCGCCAGCAGCTTGGCGTACCAAGAGACCCAGTACTTC.

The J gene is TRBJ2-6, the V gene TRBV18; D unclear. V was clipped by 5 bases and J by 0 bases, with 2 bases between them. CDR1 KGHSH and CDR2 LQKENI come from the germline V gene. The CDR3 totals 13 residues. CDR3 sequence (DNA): TGTGCCAGCTCAACCTCTGGGGCCAACGTCCTGACTTTC. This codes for CASSTSGANVLTF. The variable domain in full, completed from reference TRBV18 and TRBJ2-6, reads NAGVMQNPRHLVRRRGQEARLRCSPMKGHSHVYWYRQLPEEGLKFMVYLQKENIIDESGMPKERFSAEFPKEGPSILRIQQVVRGDSAAYFCASSTSGANVLTFGAGSRLTVL.

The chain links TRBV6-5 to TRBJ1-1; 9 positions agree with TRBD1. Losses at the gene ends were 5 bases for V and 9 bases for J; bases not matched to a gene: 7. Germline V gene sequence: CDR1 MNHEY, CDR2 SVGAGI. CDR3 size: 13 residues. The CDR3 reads CASSLGQGAKAFF. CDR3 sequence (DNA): TGTGCCAGCAGTCTGGGACAGGGTGCTAAAGCTTTCTTT.

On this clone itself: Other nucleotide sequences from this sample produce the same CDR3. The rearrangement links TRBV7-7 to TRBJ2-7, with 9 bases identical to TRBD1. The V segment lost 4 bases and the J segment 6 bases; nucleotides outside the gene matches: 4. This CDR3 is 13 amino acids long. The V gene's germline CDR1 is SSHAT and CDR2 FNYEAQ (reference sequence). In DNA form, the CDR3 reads TGTGCCAGCAGCTCGGACAGGGGAGCCGAGCAGTACTTC. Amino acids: CASSSDRGAEQYF.

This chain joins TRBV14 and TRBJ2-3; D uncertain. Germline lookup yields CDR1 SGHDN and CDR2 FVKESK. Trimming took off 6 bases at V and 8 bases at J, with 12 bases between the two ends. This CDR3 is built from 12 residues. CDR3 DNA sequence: TGTGCCAGCAGTTACGATCGGGCTACGCAGTATTTT. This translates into CASSYDRATQYF.

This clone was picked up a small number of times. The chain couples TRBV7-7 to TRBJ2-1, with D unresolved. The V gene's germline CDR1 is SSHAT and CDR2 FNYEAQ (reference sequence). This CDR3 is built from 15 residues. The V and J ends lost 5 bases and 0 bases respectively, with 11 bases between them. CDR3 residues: CASSPRSSSYNEQFF. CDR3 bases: TGTGCCAGCAGCCCTCGAAGTAGCTCCTACAATGAGCAGTTCTTC.

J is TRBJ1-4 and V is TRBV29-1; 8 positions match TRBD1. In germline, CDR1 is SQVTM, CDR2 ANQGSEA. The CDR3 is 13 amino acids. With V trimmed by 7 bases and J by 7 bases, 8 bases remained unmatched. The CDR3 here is CSAGQGRAEKLFF. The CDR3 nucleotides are TGCAGCGCCGGACAGGGAAGGGCTGAAAAACTGTTTTTT.